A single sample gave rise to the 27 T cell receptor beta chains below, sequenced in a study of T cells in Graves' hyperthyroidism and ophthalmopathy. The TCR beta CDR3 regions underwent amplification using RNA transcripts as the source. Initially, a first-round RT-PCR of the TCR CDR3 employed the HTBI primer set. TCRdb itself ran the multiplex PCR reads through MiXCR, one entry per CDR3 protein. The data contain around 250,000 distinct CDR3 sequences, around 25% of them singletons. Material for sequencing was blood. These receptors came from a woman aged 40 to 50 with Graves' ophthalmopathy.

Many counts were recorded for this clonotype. The CDR3 reads CASSARGSYNSPLHF. In nucleotides, the CDR3 is TGTGCCAGCAGCGCTCGGGGTTCCTATAATTCACCCCTCCACTTT. The V call is TRBV11-2, the J call TRBJ1-6; D is unresolved. Trimming removed 5 bases at V and 1 base at J, with 9 bases between. The CDR3 runs 15 residues. CDR1 SGHAT and CDR2 FQNNGV come from the germline V gene.

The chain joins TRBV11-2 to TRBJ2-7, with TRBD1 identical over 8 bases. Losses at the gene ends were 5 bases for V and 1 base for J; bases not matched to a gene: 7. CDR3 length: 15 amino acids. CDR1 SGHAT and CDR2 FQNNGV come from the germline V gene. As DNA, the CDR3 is TGTGCCAGCAGCACAGGACAGGGCCGATCCTACGAGCAGTACTTC. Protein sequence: CASSTGQGRSYEQYF.

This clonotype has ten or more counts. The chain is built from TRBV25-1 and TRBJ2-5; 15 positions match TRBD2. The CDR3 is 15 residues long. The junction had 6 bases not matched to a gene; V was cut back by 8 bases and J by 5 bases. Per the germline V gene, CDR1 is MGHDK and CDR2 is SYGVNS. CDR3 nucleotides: TGTGCCAGCGGACTAGCGGGAGGGTGGCACGAGACCCAGTACTTC. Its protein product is CASGLAGGWHETQYF.

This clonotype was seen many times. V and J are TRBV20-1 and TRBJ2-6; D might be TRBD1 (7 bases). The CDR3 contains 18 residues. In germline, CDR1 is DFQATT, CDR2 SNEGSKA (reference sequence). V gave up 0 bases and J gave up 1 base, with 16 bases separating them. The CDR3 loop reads CSARESRQGLSGANVLTF. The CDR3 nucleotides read TGCAGTGCTAGAGAATCAAGACAGGGACTTTCTGGGGCCAACGTCCTGACTTTC.

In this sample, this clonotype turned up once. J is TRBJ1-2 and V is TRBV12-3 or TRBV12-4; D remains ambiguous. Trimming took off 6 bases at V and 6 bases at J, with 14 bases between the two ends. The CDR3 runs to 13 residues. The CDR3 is CASSHRVVDGYTF. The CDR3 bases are TGTGCCAGCAGCCATCGGGTTGTCGATGGCTACACCTTC.

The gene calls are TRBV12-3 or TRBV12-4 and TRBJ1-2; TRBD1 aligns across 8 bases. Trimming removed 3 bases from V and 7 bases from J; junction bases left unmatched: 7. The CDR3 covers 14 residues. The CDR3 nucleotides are TGTGCCAGCAGTTTGGGCAGGGGGCCGGCTGGCTACACCTTC. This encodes CASSLGRGPAGYTF.

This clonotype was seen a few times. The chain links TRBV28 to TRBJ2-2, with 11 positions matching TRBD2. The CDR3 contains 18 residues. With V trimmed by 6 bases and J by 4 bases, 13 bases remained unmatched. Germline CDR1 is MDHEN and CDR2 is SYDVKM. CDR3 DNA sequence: TGTGCCAGCAGCCCCATGGGGCTAGCGGGAGGCTCCACCGGGGAGCTGTTTTTT. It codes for CASSPMGLAGGSTGELFF.

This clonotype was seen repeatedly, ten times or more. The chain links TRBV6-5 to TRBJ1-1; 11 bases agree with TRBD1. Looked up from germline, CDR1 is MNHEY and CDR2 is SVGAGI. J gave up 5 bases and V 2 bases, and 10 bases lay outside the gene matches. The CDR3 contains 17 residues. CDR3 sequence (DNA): TGTGCCAGCAGTTACGGGAGGACAGGGGGCGGTAGGACTGAAGCTTTCTTT. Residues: CASSYGRTGGGRTEAFF.

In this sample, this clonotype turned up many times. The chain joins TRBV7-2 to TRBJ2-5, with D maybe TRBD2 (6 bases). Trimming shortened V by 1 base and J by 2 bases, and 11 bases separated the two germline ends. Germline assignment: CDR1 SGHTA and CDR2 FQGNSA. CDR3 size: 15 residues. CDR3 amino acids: CASSLVGGRQETQYF. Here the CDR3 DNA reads TGTGCCAGCAGCTTAGTGGGGGGTAGACAAGAGACCCAGTACTTC.

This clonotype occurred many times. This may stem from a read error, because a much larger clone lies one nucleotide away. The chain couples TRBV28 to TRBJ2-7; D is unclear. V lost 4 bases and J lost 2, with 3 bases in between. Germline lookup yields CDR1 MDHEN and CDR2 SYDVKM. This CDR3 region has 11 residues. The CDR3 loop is CASSWAYEQYF. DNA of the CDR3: TGTGCCAGCAGTTGGGCCTACGAGCAGTACTTC.

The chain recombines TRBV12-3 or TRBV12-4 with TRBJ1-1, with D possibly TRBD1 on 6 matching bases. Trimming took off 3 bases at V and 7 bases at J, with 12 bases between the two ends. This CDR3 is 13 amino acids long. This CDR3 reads CASSLRGRNEAFF. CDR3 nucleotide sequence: TGTGCCAGCAGTTTGCGGGGGCGTAATGAAGCTTTCTTT.

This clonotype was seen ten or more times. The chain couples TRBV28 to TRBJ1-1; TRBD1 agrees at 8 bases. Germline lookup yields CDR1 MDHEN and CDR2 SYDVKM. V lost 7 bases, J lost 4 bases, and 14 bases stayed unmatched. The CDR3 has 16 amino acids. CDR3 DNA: TGTGCCAGCACCCCCCTCGGACAGGGTAGAGGCACTGAAGCTTTCTTT. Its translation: CASTPLGQGRGTEAFF. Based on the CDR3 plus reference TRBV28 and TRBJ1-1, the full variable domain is DVKVTQSSRYLVKRTGEKVFLECVQDMDHENMFWYRQDPGLGLRLIYFSYDVKMKEKGDIPEGYSVSREKKERFSLILESASTNQTSMYLCASTPLGQGRGTEAFFGQGTRLTVV.

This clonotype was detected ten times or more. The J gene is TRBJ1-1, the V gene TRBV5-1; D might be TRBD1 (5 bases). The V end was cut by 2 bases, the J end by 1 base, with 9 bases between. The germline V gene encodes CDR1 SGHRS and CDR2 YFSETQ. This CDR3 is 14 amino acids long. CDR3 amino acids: CASSFYGQNTEAFF. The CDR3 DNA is TGCGCCAGCAGCTTTTACGGACAGAACACTGAAGCTTTCTTT.

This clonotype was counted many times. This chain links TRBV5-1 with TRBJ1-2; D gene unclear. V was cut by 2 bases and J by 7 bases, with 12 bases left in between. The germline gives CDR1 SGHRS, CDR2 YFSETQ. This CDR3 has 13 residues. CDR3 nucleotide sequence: TGCGCCAGCAGCTTCGAGAACGGGATTGGCTACACCTTC. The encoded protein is CASSFENGIGYTF. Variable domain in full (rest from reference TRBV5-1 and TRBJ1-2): KAGVTQTPRYLIKTRGQQVTLSCSPISGHRSVSWYQQTPGQGLQFLFEYFSETQRNKGNFPGRFSGRQFSNSRSEMNVSTLELGDSALYLCASSFENGIGYTFGSGTRLTVV.

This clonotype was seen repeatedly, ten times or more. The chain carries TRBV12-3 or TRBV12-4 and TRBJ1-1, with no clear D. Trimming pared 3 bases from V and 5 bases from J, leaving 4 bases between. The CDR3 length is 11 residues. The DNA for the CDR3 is TGTGCCAGCAGTTTCACAACTGAAGCTTTCTTT. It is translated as CASSFTTEAFF.

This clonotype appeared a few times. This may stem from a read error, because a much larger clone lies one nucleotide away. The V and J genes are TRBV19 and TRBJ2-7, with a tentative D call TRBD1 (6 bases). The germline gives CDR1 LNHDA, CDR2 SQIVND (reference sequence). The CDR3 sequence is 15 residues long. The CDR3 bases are TGTGTCAGTAGTATAGTTCAGGACAGCTCCTACGAGCAGTACTTC. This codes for CVSSIVQDSSYEQYF.

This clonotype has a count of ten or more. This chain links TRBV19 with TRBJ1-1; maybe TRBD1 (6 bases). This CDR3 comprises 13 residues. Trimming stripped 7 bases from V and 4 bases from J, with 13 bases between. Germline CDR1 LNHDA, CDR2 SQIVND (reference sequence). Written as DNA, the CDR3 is TGTGCCAGTAAGTCGGGGGCGCGCACTGAAGCTTTCTTT. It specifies CASKSGARTEAFF.

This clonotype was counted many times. CDR3 amino acids: CASSQEAGTSGRWSTGELFF. The CDR3 DNA reads TGTGCCAGCAGCCAAGAAGCCGGGACTAGCGGGAGGTGGAGCACCGGGGAGCTGTTTTTT. The rearrangement uses TRBV4-2 and TRBJ2-2; TRBD2 aligns across 15 bases. The CDR3 totals 20 residues. The J segment lost 4 bases and the V segment lost 0 bases, leaving 9 bases of the junction unmatched. Germline CDR1 is LGHNA and CDR2 is YNFKEQ.

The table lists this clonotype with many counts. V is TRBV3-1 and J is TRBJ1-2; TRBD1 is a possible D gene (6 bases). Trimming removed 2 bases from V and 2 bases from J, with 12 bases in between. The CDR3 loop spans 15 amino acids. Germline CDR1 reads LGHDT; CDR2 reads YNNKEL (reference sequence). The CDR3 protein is CASSQPFRGNYGYTF. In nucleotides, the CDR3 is TGTGCCAGCAGCCAACCGTTCAGGGGAAACTATGGCTACACCTTC. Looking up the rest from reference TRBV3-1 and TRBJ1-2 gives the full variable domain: DTAVSQTPKYLVTQMGNDKSIKCEQNLGHDTMYWYKQDSKKFLKIMFSYNNKELIINETVPNRFSPKSPDKAHLNLHINSLELGDSAVYFCASSQPFRGNYGYTFGSGTRLTVV.

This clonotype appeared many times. The CDR3 protein is CASSMPGQGTYGYTF. Written as DNA, the CDR3 is TGCGCCAGCAGCATGCCGGGACAGGGGACCTATGGCTACACCTTC. J is TRBJ1-2 and V is TRBV5-1; 10 bases line up with TRBD1. V gave up 4 bases and J gave up 4 bases; unmatched junction bases: 7. This CDR3 has 15 amino acids. Per the germline V gene, CDR1 is SGHRS and CDR2 is YFSETQ.

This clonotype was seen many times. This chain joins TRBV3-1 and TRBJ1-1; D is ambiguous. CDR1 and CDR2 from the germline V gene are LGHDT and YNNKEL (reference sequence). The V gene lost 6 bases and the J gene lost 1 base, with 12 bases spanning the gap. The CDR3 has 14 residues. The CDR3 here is CASSHQVGNTEAFF. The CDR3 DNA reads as TGTGCCAGCAGTCATCAAGTCGGGAACACTGAAGCTTTCTTT.

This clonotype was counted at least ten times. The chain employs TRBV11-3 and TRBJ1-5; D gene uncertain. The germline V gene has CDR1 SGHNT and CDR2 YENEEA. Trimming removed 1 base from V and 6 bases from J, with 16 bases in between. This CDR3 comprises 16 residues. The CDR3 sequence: CASSLVWAEMSQPQHF. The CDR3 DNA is TGTGCCAGCAGCTTAGTTTGGGCAGAGATGAGTCAGCCCCAGCATTTT.

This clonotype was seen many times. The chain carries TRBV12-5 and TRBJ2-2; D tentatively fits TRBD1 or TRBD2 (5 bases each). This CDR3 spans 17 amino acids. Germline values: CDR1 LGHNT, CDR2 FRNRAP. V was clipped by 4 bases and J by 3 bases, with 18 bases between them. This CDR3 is CASGSGTPGGDTGELFF. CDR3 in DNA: TGTGCTAGTGGTTCTGGGACCCCTGGGGGAGACACCGGGGAGCTGTTTTTT. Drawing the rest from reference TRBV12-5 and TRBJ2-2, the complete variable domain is DARVTQTPRHKVTEMGQEVTMRCQPILGHNTVFWYRQTMMQGLELLAYFRNRAPLDDSGMPKDRFSAEMPDATLATLKIQPSEPRDSAVYFCASGSGTPGGDTGELFFGEGSRLTVL.

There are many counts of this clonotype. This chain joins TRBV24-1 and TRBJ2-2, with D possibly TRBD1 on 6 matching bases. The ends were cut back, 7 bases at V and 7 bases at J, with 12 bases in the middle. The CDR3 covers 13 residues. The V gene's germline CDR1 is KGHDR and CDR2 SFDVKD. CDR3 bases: TGTGCCACCAGGGCAGGGGAGATCGGGGAGCTGTTTTTT. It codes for CATRAGEIGELFF.

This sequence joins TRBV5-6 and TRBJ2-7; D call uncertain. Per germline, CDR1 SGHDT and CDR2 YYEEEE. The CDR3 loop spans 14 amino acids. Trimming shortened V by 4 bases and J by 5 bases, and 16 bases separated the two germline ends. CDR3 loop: CASSLPHLGDEQYF. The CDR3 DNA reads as TGTGCCAGCAGCCTCCCCCACCTTGGGGACGAGCAGTACTTC.

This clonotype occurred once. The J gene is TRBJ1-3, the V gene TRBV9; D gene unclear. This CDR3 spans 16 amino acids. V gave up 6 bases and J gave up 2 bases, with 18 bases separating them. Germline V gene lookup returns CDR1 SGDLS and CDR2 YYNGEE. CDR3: CASTNSPGIPGNTIYF. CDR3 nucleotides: TGTGCCAGCACTAACTCGCCCGGCATTCCTGGAAACACCATATATTTT.

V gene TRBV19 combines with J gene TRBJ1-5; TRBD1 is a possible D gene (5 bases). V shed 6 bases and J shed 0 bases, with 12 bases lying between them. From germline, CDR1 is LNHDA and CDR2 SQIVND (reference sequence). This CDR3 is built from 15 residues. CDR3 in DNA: TGTGCCAGTAGAACGACAGTAAATAGCAATCAGCCCCAGCATTTT. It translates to CASRTTVNSNQPQHF.